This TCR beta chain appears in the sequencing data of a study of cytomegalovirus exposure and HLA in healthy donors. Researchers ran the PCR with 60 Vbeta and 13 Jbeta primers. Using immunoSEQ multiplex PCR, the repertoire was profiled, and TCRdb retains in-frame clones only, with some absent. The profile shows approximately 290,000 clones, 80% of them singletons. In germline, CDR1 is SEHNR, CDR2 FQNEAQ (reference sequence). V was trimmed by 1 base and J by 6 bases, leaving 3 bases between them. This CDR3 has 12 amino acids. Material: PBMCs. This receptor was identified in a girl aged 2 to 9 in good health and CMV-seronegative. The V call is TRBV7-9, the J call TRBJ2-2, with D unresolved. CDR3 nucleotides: TGTGCCAGCAGCTTAGGGCCCGGGGAGCTGTTTTTT. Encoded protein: CASSLGPGELFF. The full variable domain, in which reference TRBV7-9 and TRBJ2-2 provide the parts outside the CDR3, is DTGVSQNPRHKITKRGQNVTFRCDPISEHNRLYWYRQTLGQGPEFLTYFQNEAQLEKSRLLSDRFSAERPKGSFSTLEIQRTEQGDSAMYLCASSLGPGELFFGEGSRLTVL.